Listed below are T cell receptor beta chains from one sample, sequenced in a study of CXCR3 chemokines and chemotherapy response in bladder cancer. TCRdb reprocessed the PCR reads with MiXCR, giving one entry per CDR3 protein. The sample carries over a thousand distinct CDR3 sequences, around 17% recorded once. The sample here was taken from a patient whose treatment included neoadjuvant chemotherapy. The source is a human donor with bladder cancer that responded to neoadjuvant chemotherapy. CDR3s leave out the opening cysteine and the closing phenylalanine or tryptophan. Fields, in order: CDR3 protein, V gene, J gene.

CDR3aa: ASSFGQGARIFWNGNTIY
v_gene: TRBV27
j_gene: TRBJ1-3

CDR3aa: ASARDMNTEAF
v_gene: TRBV6-5
j_gene: TRBJ1-1

CDR3aa: ASSLRSEQF
v_gene: TRBV6-5
j_gene: TRBJ2-1

CDR3aa: ASSEGRPSEKLF
v_gene: TRBV2
j_gene: TRBJ1-4

CDR3aa: ASNNGGLGSNEQF
v_gene: TRBV6-2/TRBV6-3
j_gene: TRBJ2-1

CDR3aa: ASRVAVWGEQF
v_gene: TRBV6-2/TRBV6-3
j_gene: TRBJ2-1

CDR3aa: ASSYGTDTQY
v_gene: TRBV6-6
j_gene: TRBJ2-3

CDR3aa: SVEKVLNTEAF
v_gene: TRBV29-1
j_gene: TRBJ1-1

CDR3aa: AIIGTGVPDTEAF
v_gene: TRBV27
j_gene: TRBJ1-1

CDR3aa: SASTPGTGNRETQY
v_gene: TRBV20-1
j_gene: TRBJ2-5

CDR3aa: ASRRDTDGELF
v_gene: TRBV5-5
j_gene: TRBJ2-2

CDR3aa: ASSYRTGRGTEAF
v_gene: TRBV6-5
j_gene: TRBJ1-1

CDR3aa: ASSEDNLNSPLH
v_gene: TRBV9
j_gene: TRBJ1-6

CDR3aa: ATSRGGLGSRRTDTQY
v_gene: TRBV15
j_gene: TRBJ2-3